These 19 T cell receptor beta chains share one sample of origin, sequenced in a study of shared clonotypes between healthy human individuals. TCRdb's table, derived via immunoSEQ multiplex PCR, lists solely in-frame clones and lacks some. The sample carries hundreds of thousands of clones, around 72% recorded once. Sequences were obtained from memory CD4+ T cells sorted from blood. Indicated subset: CD45RA-negative fraction. The source of these receptors is a woman in her 30s in good health.

The V and J genes are TRBV11-1 and TRBJ2-1, with D possibly being TRBD1 (8 bases). The V and J ends lost 5 bases and 6 bases respectively, with 14 bases between them. Germline V gene sequence: CDR1 SGHAT, CDR2 FQDESV (reference sequence). The CDR3 contains 14 residues. CDR3 amino acids: CASSRNRGGNEQFF. CDR3 in DNA: TGTGCCAGCAGCCGAAACAGGGGGGGCAATGAGCAGTTCTTC.

Comment on this clone: The same CDR3 also results from other DNA sequences found in this sample. This sequence joins TRBV11-2 and TRBJ2-7; D gene ambiguous. The CDR3 spans 12 residues. V lost 5 bases and J 1 base, leaving 6 bases between the germline ends. The germline V gene has CDR1 SGHAT and CDR2 FQNNGV. The CDR3 DNA reads as TGTGCCAGCAGCCCTCGATCCTACGAGCAGTACTTC. Translation gives CASSPRSYEQYF.

The chain is built from TRBV5-1 and TRBJ2-7; 11 bases are a match to TRBD2. Germline V CDR1 and CDR2: SGHRS, YFSETQ. The trim removed 0 bases at V and 1 base at J, leaving 9 bases unmatched. CDR3 length: 18 amino acids. This CDR3 is CASSLGTSGPSTSYEQYF. The CDR3 nucleotides read TGCGCCAGCAGCTTGGGGACTAGCGGGCCGTCTACATCCTACGAGCAGTACTTC.

This clone showed up just once. The rearrangement links TRBV28 to TRBJ2-7; no definite D call. The CDR3 consists of 14 residues. Germline V lookup: CDR1 MDHEN, CDR2 SYDVKM. Trimming stripped 7 bases from V and 2 bases from J, with 15 bases between. The CDR3 loop is CASISVVLTYEQYF. In DNA form, the CDR3 reads TGTGCCAGCATAAGTGTAGTACTAACCTACGAGCAGTACTTC.

The rearrangement uses TRBV19 and TRBJ1-1; 7 positions match TRBD1. There are 17 residues in the CDR3. From germline, CDR1 is LNHDA and CDR2 SQIVND (reference sequence). With V trimmed by 4 bases and J by 4 bases, 15 bases remained unmatched. DNA of the CDR3: TGTGCCAGTAGTAGCGCGACAGGGTCTACTTTGGGCACTGAAGCTTTCTTT. Translation: CASSSATGSTLGTEAFF.

This chain joins TRBV2 and TRBJ2-7, with D possibly matching TRBD2 (5 bases). CDR1 and CDR2 (germline): SNHLY, FYNNEI. V lost 2 bases to trimming and J lost 5 bases, with 13 bases between them. The length of the CDR3 is 14 residues. The CDR3 nucleotides read TGTGCCAGCAGTGAAATTGAGGGAGTCGACGAGCAGTACTTC. Its translation is CASSEIEGVDEQYF.

This clone has more than one count but fewer than ten. The CDR3 is CSARTGNTIYF. The CDR3 DNA reads TGCAGTGCTAGGACTGGAAACACCATATATTTT. This sequence joins TRBV20-1 and TRBJ1-3; D not resolved. CDR1 is DFQATT and CDR2 is SNEGSKA in the germline V gene (reference sequence). V was cut by 3 bases and J by 2 bases, with 2 bases left in between. This CDR3 comprises 11 residues.

The chain is built from TRBV6-1 and TRBJ2-7, with D perhaps matching TRBD1 or TRBD2 (5 bases each). The CDR3 has 14 amino acids. Germline V gene data show CDR1 as MNHNS and CDR2 as SASEGT. Trimming took off 6 bases at V and 0 bases at J, with 12 bases between the two ends. The CDR3 here is CASSRDHNSYEQYF. The CDR3 region has the DNA TGTGCCAGCAGCCGGGACCACAACTCCTACGAGCAGTACTTC.

The CDR3 DNA reads TGCGCCAGCAGCTTGAACTCAGGGGGCCACACTGAAGCTTTCTTT. Translation: CASSLNSGGHTEAFF. This sequence joins TRBV5-1 and TRBJ1-1; 8 bases line up with TRBD1. The junction had 5 bases not matched to a gene; V was cut back by 1 base and J by 3 bases. Germline V gene sequence: CDR1 SGHRS, CDR2 YFSETQ. The CDR3 covers 15 residues.

This clone was found once. The V and J genes are TRBV5-8 and TRBJ2-7, with D possibly being TRBD1 (5 bases). This CDR3 contains 13 residues. V was pared by 2 bases and J by 0 bases, with 6 bases between. Germline lookup yields CDR1 SGHTS and CDR2 YDEGEE. The CDR3 bases are TGTGCCAGCAGCTTAGGACACTCCTACGAGCAGTACTTC. This sequence encodes CASSLGHSYEQYF.

V is TRBV18 and J is TRBJ2-5; D is unclear. Trimming took 2 bases from V and 4 from J, leaving 14 bases between them. This CDR3 region has 15 residues. The germline CDR1 and CDR2 sequences are KGHSH and LQKENI. The CDR3 protein is CASSPGLTRRETQYF. The CDR3 region has the DNA TGTGCCAGCTCACCAGGCTTAACACGAAGAGAGACCCAGTACTTC.

V usage is TRBV7-2 and J usage is TRBJ2-1; D may be TRBD1 or TRBD2 (6 bases each). Between the trimmed V and J ends, which lost 6 bases and 7 bases, there was a span of 16 bases. The CDR3 contains 14 residues. Germline lookup yields CDR1 SGHTA and CDR2 FQGNSA. For the CDR3, the DNA is TGTGCCAGCAGTTTATGGGGGGCAGGGAATGAGCAGTTCTTC. Protein: CASSLWGAGNEQFF. The whole variable domain, filled in from reference TRBV7-2 and TRBJ2-1, reads GAGVSQSPSNKVTEKGKDVELRCDPISGHTALYWYRQSLGQGLEFLIYFQGNSAPDKSGLPSDRFSAERTGGSVSTLTIQRTQQEDSAVYLCASSLWGAGNEQFFGPGTRLTVL.

The gene calls are TRBV15 and TRBJ2-7; no reliable D call. Germline V gives CDR1 LNHNV, CDR2 YYDKDF (reference sequence). The CDR3 contains 14 residues. Trimming took off 1 base at V and 0 bases at J, with 7 bases between the two ends. The DNA for the CDR3 is TGTGCCACCAGCAGAGTGCGTGACTCCTACGAGCAGTACTTC. Residues: CATSRVRDSYEQYF.

The chain recombines TRBV5-4 with TRBJ1-1; TRBD1 is a possible D gene (5 bases). The length of the CDR3 is 11 residues. The germline V gene encodes CDR1 SGHNT and CDR2 YYREEE (reference sequence). Trimming took off 6 bases at V and 5 bases at J, with 8 bases between the two ends. CDR3 sequence: CASNRGTEAFF. Written as DNA, the CDR3 is TGTGCCAGCAACCGGGGGACTGAAGCTTTCTTT.

The V gene is TRBV28, the J gene TRBJ2-7; 14 positions match TRBD2. The CDR3 has 18 residues. Germline V gene lookup returns CDR1 MDHEN and CDR2 SYDVKM. With 2 bases clipped from V and 6 bases from J, the junction kept 12 bases outside the gene matches. The CDR3 nucleotides are TGTGCCAGCAGTTTAGCGACTAGCGGGAGGGTAACCCTCCCCGAGCAGTACTTC. It yields the protein CASSLATSGRVTLPEQYF.

The chain joins TRBV5-6 to TRBJ2-5, with D maybe TRBD1 (5 bases). In germline, CDR1 is SGHDT, CDR2 YYEEEE. V gave up 4 bases and J gave up 5 bases, with 27 bases separating them. This CDR3 region has 18 residues. The CDR3 DNA is TGTGCCAGCAGCCCCCAGGGTGTGGAACCCGTCGGGTACGAGACCCAGTACTTC. Translation: CASSPQGVEPVGYETQYF.

The V call is TRBV11-2, the J call TRBJ1-6, with D uncertain. Deletions cut 5 bases from V and 7 bases from J, with 15 bases between. The germline gives CDR1 SGHAT, CDR2 FQNNGV. The CDR3 spans 15 residues. The CDR3 region is CASSPTSGPNSPLHF. CDR3 nucleotides: TGTGCCAGCAGCCCCACGTCCGGGCCGAATTCACCCCTCCACTTT.

CDR3 region: CASSVALTSGTYEQYF. For the CDR3, the DNA is TGTGCCAGCAGCGTAGCTTTAACTAGCGGGACCTACGAGCAGTACTTC. The chain employs TRBV9 and TRBJ2-7; 10 bases match TRBD2. V lost 0 bases to trimming and J lost 2 bases; unmatched junction nucleotides: 5. This CDR3 comprises 16 residues. The V gene's germline CDR1 is SGDLS and CDR2 YYNGEE.

The chain couples TRBV9 to TRBJ2-5, with unresolved D. V lost 0 bases and J 1 base, leaving 7 bases between the germline ends. CDR1 is SGDLS, CDR2 YYNGEE, per germline. The CDR3 contains 14 residues. DNA for the CDR3: TGTGCCAGCAGCGTAGCTAACAGCCAAGAGACCCAGTACTTC. Translation: CASSVANSQETQYF.